The 2 T cell receptor beta chains listed next were all sequenced from one sample in a study of blood T cell repertoires in COVID-19. The method was immunoSEQ multiplex PCR; TCRdb's version includes in-frame clones alone and lacks a portion of them. Here the sample spans some 160,000 clones, roughly 90% being singletons. The sample consisted of peripheral blood. The origin of the receptors is a man aged 60 to 69 with acute or convalescent COVID-19.

This chain joins TRBV20-1 and TRBJ1-1; D may be TRBD1 (5 bases). The V gene lost 0 bases and the J gene lost 7 bases, with 6 bases spanning the gap. This CDR3 is built from 11 residues. Looked up from germline, CDR1 is DFQATT and CDR2 is SNEGSKA (reference sequence). CDR3 nucleotides: TGCAGTGCTAGAGAAGGGGTTGAAGCTTTCTTT. Translated, it gives CSAREGVEAFF.

The chain recombines TRBV20-1 with TRBJ1-2, with TRBD1 matching 7 bases. CDR3 length equals 11 residues. V dropped 7 bases and J dropped 6; count of bases not matched to a gene: 5. Germline loops: CDR1 DFQATT, CDR2 SNEGSKA (reference sequence). This chain's CDR3 is CSVDRVDGYTF. DNA of the CDR3: TGCAGTGTCGACAGGGTCGATGGCTACACCTTC.